A single sample is the source of the 17 T cell receptor beta chains below, sequenced in a study of T-cell memory formation after mild COVID-19. TCRdb re-called the 5' RACE reads with MiXCR, one entry per CDR3 protein. The sample yields 540,000 or so distinct CDR3 sequences, around 20% seen once. Source material: PBMCs or a T cell subset sorted from them (not recorded which). These receptors were obtained from an adult woman who had mild COVID-19 (a few samples of this study predate the infection). Cell type and time point are not known.

This clonotype appeared a few times. The chain carries TRBV6-5 and TRBJ1-3; the match to TRBD1 covers 12 bases. Germline CDR1 MNHEY, CDR2 SVGAGI. The V and J ends lost 6 bases and 7 bases, in that order; junction bases with no gene match: 4. The CDR3 covers 14 residues. The DNA for the CDR3 is TGTGCCAGCAGACGGGGACAGGGGGCGAACACCATATATTTT. Its translation: CASRRGQGANTIYF.

The rearrangement links TRBV5-1 to TRBJ2-2; D is unresolved. The CDR3 sequence is 16 residues long. Deletions cut 0 bases from V and 5 bases from J, with 14 bases between. The germline gives CDR1 SGHRS, CDR2 YFSETQ. The CDR3 DNA reads TGCGCCAGCAGCTTGGATGGAAAATCGAGTACCGGGGAGCTGTTTTTT. Its protein product is CASSLDGKSSTGELFF.

This clonotype has at least ten counts. J is TRBJ1-1 and V is TRBV10-3; unclear D gene. Per the germline V gene, CDR1 is ENHRY and CDR2 is SYGVKD. Trimming left V 0 bases short and J 6 bases short, with 5 bases between. CDR3 size: 12 residues. The CDR3 protein is CAISESPPEAFF. The CDR3 DNA reads TGTGCCATCAGTGAGTCTCCCCCTGAAGCTTTCTTT.

The rearrangement joins TRBV20-1 to TRBJ2-5, with D possibly matching TRBD2 (6 bases). Germline values: CDR1 DFQATT, CDR2 SNEGSKA (reference sequence). V lost 2 bases and J 5 bases, leaving 15 bases between the germline ends. The CDR3 is made up of 14 amino acids. CDR3 in DNA: TGCAGTGCTAGATACGGGAGTAAGGGGGAGACCCAGTACTTC. Translation: CSARYGSKGETQYF.

The table lists this clonotype with a few counts. The gene calls are TRBV29-1 and TRBJ2-5; TRBD2 matches at 10 bases. There are 14 residues in the CDR3. J lost 4 bases, V lost 7 bases, and 9 bases had no gene match. The germline V gene encodes CDR1 SQVTM and CDR2 ANQGSEA. CDR3 loop: CSARRLAGSETQYF. CDR3 bases: TGCAGCGCCCGACGACTAGCGGGCTCAGAGACCCAGTACTTC.

Only a few counts were recorded for this clonotype. The chain has TRBV7-9 and TRBJ2-3; D unclear. Germline V CDR1 and CDR2: SEHNR, FQNEAQ (reference sequence). This CDR3 contains 12 residues. Deletions cut 1 base from V and 5 bases from J, with 4 bases between. CDR3 region: CASSLDIDTQYF. CDR3 DNA: TGTGCCAGCAGCTTAGACATAGATACGCAGTATTTT.

The chain employs TRBV6-5 and TRBJ2-1; D might be TRBD2 (5 bases). Germline CDR1 and CDR2: MNHEY and SVGAGI. The V end was cut by 2 bases, the J end by 9 bases, with 14 bases between. The CDR3 is 14 amino acids. The CDR3 sequence: CASSYPTRYGEQFF. Written as DNA, the CDR3 is TGTGCCAGCAGTTACCCTACTAGGTACGGTGAGCAGTTCTTC.

The chain combines TRBV6-1 with TRBJ1-5; the D is unclear. The V and J ends lost 2 bases and 5 bases respectively, with 16 bases between them. CDR1 and CDR2 from the germline V gene are MNHNS and SASEGT. The CDR3 length is 16 residues. CDR3 sequence (DNA): TGTGCCAGCAGTGAAAAGACCGGGCCTCGATATCAGCCCCAGCATTTT. Translating gives CASSEKTGPRYQPQHF.

The sample holds many counts of this clonotype. The rearrangement joins TRBV7-9 to TRBJ2-3; D is unclear. The germline V and J ends were trimmed by 1 base and 5 bases, with 13 bases remaining between them. CDR1 and CDR2 from the germline V gene are SEHNR and FQNEAQ (reference sequence). The CDR3 spans 15 residues. The CDR3 sequence is CASSLGQIKGDTQYF. CDR3 in DNA: TGTGCCAGCAGCTTAGGCCAGATTAAGGGAGATACGCAGTATTTT.

A remark on this clonotype: One end of the junction does not line up with germline, which may come from a read error. This sequence joins TRBV7-7 and TRBJ2-5; D is unclear. CDR3 size: 14 residues. Germline loops: CDR1 SSHAT, CDR2 FNYEAQ (reference sequence). Written as DNA, the CDR3 is TGTGCTAGCAGCCAGGACCCTTTCCAGGAGACCCAGTACTTC. Its translation is CASSQDPFQETQYF.

Only one count was recorded for this clonotype. V usage is TRBV7-8 and J usage is TRBJ2-3; 11 nucleotides line up with TRBD1. Germline CDR1 and CDR2: SGHVS and FQNEAQ. The V gene end was trimmed by 5 bases and the J gene end by 4 bases; junction bases not matched to a gene: 5. This CDR3 spans 15 amino acids. The CDR3 coding sequence is TGTGCCAGCAGCCCGCAGGGACAGGGGGCAGATACGCAGTATTTT. Translation gives CASSPQGQGADTQYF.

This clonotype was seen more than once but under ten times. V usage is TRBV2 and J usage is TRBJ2-5; the D gene is possibly TRBD2 (6 bases). Trimming took off 3 bases at V and 2 bases at J, with 19 bases between the two ends. Germline V gene data show CDR1 as SNHLY and CDR2 as FYNNEI. The CDR3 runs 17 residues. CDR3 loop: CASSEDPGGRAQETQYF. The DNA of the CDR3 is TGTGCCAGCAGTGAGGACCCCGGGGGAAGGGCGCAAGAGACCCAGTACTTC.

This clonotype was picked up a small number of times. The gene calls are TRBV5-1 and TRBJ1-1; tentative D call: TRBD1 (5 bases). The CDR3 runs 15 residues. Germline V gene data show CDR1 as SGHRS and CDR2 as YFSETQ. V was shortened by 3 bases and J by 4 bases, with 16 bases between the two germline ends. The DNA of the CDR3 is TGCGCCAGCAGCTGGAACAGCGGGGGAGGCACTGAAGCTTTCTTT. As protein: CASSWNSGGGTEAFF.

This clonotype appeared many times. The V gene is TRBV12-3 or TRBV12-4, the J gene TRBJ1-5; 9 nucleotides match TRBD1. The CDR3 is made up of 14 amino acids. The V segment lost 3 bases and the J segment 7 bases; nucleotides outside the gene matches: 4. The CDR3 region is CASSLGQGRQPQHF. The CDR3 bases are TGTGCCAGCAGTTTGGGACAGGGAAGGCAGCCCCAGCATTTT.

This chain uses TRBV10-3 with TRBJ1-1, with TRBD1 identical over 7 bases. Germline V lookup: CDR1 ENHRY, CDR2 SYGVKD. Trimming cost V 7 bases and J 1 base; bases outside gene matches: 3. The CDR3 spans 13 residues. CDR3 DNA: TGTGCCATCAACCGACAGGGGAACACTGAAGCTTTCTTT. It is translated as CAINRQGNTEAFF.

This clonotype turned up a few times. The chain joins TRBV10-3 to TRBJ1-1; D not certain. The V end lost 8 bases, the J end lost 2 bases, and 18 bases lay between the germline ends. CDR3 length: 15 amino acids. Germline CDR1 reads ENHRY; CDR2 reads SYGVKD. CDR3 region: CAISNPPSTNTEAFF. Here the CDR3 DNA reads TGTGCCATCTCTAACCCGCCCAGCACTAACACTGAAGCTTTCTTT.

This chain connects TRBV6-1 to TRBJ2-1, with 9 positions matching TRBD2. CDR3 length: 14 amino acids. Germline lookup yields CDR1 MNHNS and CDR2 SASEGT. The junction had 6 bases not matched to a gene; V was cut back by 4 bases and J by 8 bases. This CDR3 reads CASSVGAGGHEQFF. The CDR3 bases are TGTGCCAGCAGTGTCGGTGCGGGGGGGCATGAGCAGTTCTTC.